The sequence of this T cell receptor (beta chain) was determined in a study of metastatic and nonmetastatic thyroid tumors. This clone was detected ten times or more. Per germline, CDR1 SEHNR and CDR2 FQNEAQ (reference sequence). This CDR3 is built from 13 residues. The germline V and J ends were trimmed by 4 bases and 6 bases, with 10 bases remaining between them. Not a single patient had been given any form of treatment at any point before undergoing thyroid surgery. TCRdb re-called the PCR reads with MiXCR. The sample carries around 30,000 clones, under 15% recorded once. The sequence derives from a female donor with papillary thyroid cancer or a benign thyroid nodule (not recorded which). Some clones in this sample may be carry-over from other donors' samples. This sequence joins TRBV7-9 and TRBJ2-1; D is ambiguous. Material: blood. CDR3 DNA sequence: TGTGCCAGCAGCTCAGGCCAAAGCAATGAGCAGTTCTTC. Its translation is CASSSGQSNEQFF.